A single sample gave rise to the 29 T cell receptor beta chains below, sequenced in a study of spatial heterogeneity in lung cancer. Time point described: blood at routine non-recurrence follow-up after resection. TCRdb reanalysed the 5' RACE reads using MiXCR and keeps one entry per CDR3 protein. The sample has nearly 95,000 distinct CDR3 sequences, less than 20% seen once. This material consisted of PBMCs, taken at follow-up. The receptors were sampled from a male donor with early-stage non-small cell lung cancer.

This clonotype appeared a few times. CDR3 nucleotide sequence: TGTGCCAGCAGTTCAGCGGGAGTCGGAGAGACCCAGTACTTC. Residues: CASSSAGVGETQYF. The chain is built from TRBV2 and TRBJ2-5; 8 bases are a match to TRBD2. CDR1 SNHLY and CDR2 FYNNEI come from the germline V gene. V lost 5 bases, J lost 4 bases, and 6 bases stayed unmatched. This CDR3 has 14 residues.

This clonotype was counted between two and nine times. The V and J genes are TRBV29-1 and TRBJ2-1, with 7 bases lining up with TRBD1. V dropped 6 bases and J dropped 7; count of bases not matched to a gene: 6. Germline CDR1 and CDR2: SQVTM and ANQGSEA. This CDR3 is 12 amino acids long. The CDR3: CSVYGQVNEQFF. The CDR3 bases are TGCAGCGTGTACGGACAGGTTAATGAGCAGTTCTTC.

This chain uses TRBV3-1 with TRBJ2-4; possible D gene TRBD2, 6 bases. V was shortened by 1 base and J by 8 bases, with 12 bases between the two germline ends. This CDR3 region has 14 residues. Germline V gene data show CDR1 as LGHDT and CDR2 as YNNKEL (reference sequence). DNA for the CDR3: TGTGCCAGCAGCCAAGGAAAAGCGGGCGACATTCAGTACTTC. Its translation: CASSQGKAGDIQYF.

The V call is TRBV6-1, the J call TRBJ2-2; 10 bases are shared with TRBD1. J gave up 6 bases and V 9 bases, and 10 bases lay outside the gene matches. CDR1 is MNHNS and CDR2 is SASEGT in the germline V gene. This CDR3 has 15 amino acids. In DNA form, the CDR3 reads TGTGCCAGTCCCCGGGACAGGGGTGTCCCCGGGGAGCTGTTTTTT. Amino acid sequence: CASPRDRGVPGELFF.

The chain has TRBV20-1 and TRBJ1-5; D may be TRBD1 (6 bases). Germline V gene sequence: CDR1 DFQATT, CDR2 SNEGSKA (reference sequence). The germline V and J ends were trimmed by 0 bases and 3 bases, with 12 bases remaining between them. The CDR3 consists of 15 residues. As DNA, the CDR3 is TGCAGTGCTAGAGAAACAGGGCCCCCCAATCAGCCCCAGCATTTT. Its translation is CSARETGPPNQPQHF.

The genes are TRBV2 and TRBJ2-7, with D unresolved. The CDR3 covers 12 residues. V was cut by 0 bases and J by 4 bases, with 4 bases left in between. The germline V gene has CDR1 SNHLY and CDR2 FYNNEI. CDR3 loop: CASSEANYEQYV. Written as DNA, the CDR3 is TGTGCCAGCAGTGAAGCGAATTACGAGCAGTACGTC.

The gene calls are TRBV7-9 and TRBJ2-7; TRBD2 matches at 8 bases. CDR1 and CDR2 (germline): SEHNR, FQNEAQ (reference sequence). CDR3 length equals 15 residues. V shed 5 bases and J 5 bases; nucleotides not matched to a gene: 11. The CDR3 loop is CASSPSQREWHEQYF. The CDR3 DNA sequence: TGTGCCAGCAGCCCGAGCCAGCGGGAGTGGCACGAGCAGTACTTC.

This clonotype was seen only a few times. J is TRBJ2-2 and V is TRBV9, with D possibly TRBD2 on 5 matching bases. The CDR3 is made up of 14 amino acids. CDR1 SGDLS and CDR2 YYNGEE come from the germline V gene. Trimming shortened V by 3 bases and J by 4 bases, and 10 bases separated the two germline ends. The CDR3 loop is CASSAGLFTGELFF. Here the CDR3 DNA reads TGTGCCAGCAGCGCCGGACTTTTCACCGGGGAGCTGTTTTTT.

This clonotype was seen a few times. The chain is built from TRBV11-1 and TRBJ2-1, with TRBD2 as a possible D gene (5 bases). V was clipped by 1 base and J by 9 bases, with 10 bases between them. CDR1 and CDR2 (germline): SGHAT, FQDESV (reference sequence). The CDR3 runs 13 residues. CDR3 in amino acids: CASSLGGVGEQFF. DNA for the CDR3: TGTGCCAGCAGCTTAGGGGGAGTGGGTGAGCAGTTCTTC.

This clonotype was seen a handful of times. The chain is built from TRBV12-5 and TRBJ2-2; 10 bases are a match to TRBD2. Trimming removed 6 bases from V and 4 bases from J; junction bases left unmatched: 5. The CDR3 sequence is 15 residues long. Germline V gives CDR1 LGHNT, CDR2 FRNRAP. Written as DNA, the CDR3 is TGTGCTAGTGGGACCCTAGCGGGAGTCACCGGGGAGCTGTTTTTT. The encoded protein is CASGTLAGVTGELFF.

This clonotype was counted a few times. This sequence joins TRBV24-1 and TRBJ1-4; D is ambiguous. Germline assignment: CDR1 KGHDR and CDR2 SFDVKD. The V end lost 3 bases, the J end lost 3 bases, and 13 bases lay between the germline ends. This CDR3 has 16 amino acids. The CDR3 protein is CATSDPKSQANEKLFF. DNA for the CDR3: TGTGCCACCAGTGATCCCAAGTCTCAGGCTAATGAAAAACTGTTTTTT.

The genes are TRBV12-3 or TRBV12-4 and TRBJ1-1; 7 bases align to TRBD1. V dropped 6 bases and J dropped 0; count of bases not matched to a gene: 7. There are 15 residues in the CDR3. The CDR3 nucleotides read TGTGCCAGCAGGGAGGGACAGCAATTGAACACTGAAGCTTTCTTT. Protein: CASREGQQLNTEAFF.

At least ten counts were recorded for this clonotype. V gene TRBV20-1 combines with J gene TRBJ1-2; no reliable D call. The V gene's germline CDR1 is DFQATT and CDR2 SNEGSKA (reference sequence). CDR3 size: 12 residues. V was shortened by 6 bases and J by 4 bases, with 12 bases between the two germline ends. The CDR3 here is CSANVLSYGYTF. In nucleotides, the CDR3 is TGCAGTGCAAATGTATTATCCTATGGCTACACCTTC.

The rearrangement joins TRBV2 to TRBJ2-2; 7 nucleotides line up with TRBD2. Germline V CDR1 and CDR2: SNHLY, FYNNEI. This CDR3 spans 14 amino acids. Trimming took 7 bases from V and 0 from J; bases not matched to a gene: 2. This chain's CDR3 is CASTLASNTGELFF. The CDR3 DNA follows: TGTGCCAGCACACTAGCGTCGAACACCGGGGAGCTGTTTTTT.

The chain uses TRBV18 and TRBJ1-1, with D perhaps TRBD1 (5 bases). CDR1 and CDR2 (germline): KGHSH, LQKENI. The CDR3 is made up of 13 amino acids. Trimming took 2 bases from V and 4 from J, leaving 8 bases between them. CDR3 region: CASSPKGTTEAFF. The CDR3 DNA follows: TGTGCCAGCTCACCAAAGGGGACCACTGAAGCTTTCTTT.

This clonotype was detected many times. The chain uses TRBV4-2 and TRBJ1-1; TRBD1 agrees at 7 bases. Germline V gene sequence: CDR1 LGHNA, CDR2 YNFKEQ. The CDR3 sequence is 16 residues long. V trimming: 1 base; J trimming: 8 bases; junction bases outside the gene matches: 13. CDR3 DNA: TGTGCCAGCAGCCAAGGAGGGGGCACGATGTACCCCGAAGCTTTCTTT. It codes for CASSQGGGTMYPEAFF.

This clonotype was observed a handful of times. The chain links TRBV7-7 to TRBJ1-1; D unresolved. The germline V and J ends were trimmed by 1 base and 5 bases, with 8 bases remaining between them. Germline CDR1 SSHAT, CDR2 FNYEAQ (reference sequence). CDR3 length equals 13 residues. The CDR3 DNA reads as TGTGCCAGCAGCTTAGGTATGCAAACTGAAGCTTTCTTT. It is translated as CASSLGMQTEAFF.

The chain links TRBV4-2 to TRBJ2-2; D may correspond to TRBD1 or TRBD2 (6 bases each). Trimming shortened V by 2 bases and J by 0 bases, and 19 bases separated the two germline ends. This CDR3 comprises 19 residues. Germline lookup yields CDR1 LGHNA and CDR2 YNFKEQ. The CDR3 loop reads CASSQKGGAGDANTGELFF. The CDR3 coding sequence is TGTGCCAGCAGCCAAAAGGGGGGAGCAGGTGACGCGAACACCGGGGAGCTGTTTTTT.

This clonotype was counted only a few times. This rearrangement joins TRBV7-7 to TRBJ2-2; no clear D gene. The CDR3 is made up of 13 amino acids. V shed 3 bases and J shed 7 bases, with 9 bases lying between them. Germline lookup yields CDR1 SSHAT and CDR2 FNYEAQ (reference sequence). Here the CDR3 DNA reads TGTGCCAGCAGCTTCTCAGACATCGGGGAGCTGTTTTTT. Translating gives CASSFSDIGELFF.

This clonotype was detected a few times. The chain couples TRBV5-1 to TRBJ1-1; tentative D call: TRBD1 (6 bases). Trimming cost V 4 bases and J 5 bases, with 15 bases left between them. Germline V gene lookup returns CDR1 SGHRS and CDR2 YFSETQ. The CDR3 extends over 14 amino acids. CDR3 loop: CASSDTGQATEAFF. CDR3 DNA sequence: TGCGCCAGCAGCGACACAGGGCAGGCGACTGAAGCTTTCTTT.

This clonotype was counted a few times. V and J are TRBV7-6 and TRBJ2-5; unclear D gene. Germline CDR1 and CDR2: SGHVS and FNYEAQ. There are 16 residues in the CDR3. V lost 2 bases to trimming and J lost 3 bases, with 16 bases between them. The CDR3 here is CASSLRVWQVEETQYF. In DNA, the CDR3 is TGTGCCAGCAGCTTAAGGGTCTGGCAGGTTGAAGAGACCCAGTACTTC.

The CDR3 is CASSFSSGGQETQYF. CDR3 coding DNA: TGCGCCAGCAGCTTTAGTAGCGGGGGACAAGAGACCCAGTACTTC. The chain couples TRBV5-1 to TRBJ2-5, with 9 bases that match TRBD2. The CDR3 extends over 15 amino acids. Germline V gene sequence: CDR1 SGHRS, CDR2 YFSETQ. The V gene end was trimmed by 2 bases and the J gene end by 2 bases; junction bases not matched to a gene: 4.

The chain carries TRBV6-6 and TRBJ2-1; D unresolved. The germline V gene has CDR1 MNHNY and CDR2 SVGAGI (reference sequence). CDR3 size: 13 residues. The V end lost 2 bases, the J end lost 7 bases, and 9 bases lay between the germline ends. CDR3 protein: CASSYRASNEQFF. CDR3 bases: TGTGCCAGCAGTTACCGGGCCTCAAATGAGCAGTTCTTC.

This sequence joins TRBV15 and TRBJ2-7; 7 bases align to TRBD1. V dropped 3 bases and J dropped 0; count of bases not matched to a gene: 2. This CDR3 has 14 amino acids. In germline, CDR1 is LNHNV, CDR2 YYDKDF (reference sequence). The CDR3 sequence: CATSRDRSSYEQYF. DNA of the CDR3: TGTGCCACCAGCAGGGACAGGAGCTCCTACGAGCAGTACTTC.

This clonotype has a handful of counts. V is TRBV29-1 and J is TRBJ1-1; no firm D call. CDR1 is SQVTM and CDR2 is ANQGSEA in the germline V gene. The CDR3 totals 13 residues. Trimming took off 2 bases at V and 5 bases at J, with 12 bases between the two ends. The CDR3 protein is CSVEQSGSTEAFF. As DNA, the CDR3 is TGCAGCGTTGAACAGAGCGGGTCTACTGAAGCTTTCTTT.

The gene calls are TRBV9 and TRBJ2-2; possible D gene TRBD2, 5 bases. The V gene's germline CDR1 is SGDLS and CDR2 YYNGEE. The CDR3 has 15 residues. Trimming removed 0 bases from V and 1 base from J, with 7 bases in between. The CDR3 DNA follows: TGTGCCAGCAGCGTAGGAAGCGGGAACACCGGGGAGCTGTTTTTT. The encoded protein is CASSVGSGNTGELFF.

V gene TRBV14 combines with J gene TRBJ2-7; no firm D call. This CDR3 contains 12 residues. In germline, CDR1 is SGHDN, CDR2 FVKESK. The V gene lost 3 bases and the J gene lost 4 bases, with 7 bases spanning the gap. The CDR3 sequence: CASSHGRYEQYF. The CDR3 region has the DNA TGTGCCAGCAGCCATGGACGGTACGAGCAGTACTTC.

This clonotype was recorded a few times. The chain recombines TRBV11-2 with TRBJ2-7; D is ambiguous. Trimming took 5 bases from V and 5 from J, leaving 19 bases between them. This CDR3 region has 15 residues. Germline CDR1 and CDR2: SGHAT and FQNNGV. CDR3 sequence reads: CASSTTSPGINEQYF. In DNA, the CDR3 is TGTGCCAGCAGCACCACATCCCCAGGAATCAACGAGCAGTACTTC. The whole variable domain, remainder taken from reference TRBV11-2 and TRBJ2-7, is EAGVAQSPRYKIIEKRQSVAFWCNPISGHATLYWYQQILGQGPKLLIQFQNNGVVDDSQLPKDRFSAERLKGVDSTLKIQPAKLEDSAVYLCASSTTSPGINEQYFGPGTRLTVT.

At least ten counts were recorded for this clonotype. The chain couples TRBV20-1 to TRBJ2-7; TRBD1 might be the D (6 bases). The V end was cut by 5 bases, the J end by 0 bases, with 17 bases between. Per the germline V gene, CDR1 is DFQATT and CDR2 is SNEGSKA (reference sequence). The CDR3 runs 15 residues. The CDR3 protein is CSAQNRATSSYEQYV. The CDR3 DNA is TGCAGTGCTCAAAACAGGGCTACTAGCTCCTACGAGCAGTACGTC.